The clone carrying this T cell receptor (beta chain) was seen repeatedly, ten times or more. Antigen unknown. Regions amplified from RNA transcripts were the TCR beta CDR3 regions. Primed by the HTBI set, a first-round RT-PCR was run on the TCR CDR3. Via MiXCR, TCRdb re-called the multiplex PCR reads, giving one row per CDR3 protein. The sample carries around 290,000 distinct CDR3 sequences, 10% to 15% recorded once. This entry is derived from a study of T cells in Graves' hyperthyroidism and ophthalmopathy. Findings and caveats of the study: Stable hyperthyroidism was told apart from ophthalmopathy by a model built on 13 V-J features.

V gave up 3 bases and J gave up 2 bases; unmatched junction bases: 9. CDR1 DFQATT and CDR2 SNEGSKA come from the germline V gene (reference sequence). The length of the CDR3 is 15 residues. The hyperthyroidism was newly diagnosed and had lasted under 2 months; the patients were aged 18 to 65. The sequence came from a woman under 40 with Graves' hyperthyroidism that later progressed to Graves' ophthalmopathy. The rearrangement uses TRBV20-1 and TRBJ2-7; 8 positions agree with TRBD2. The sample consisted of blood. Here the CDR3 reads CSARELAEITYEQYF. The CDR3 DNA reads TGCAGTGCTAGGGAACTAGCGGAGATCACCTACGAGCAGTACTTC.